These 8 T cell receptor beta chains were all obtained from the same sample, sequenced in a study of human T cells and chemical hapten exposure. Time point here: pre-sensitization, week 0. The sample's treatment: therapeutic diphenylcyclopropenone sensitization with weekly scalp DPC. Using its own MiXCR run on the RACE reads, TCRdb lists one record per CDR3 protein. This repertoire shows tens of thousands of distinct CDR3 sequences, around 11% found once; its top ten account for 3% to 4.5%. Material: whole blood, obtained in connection with sensitization to the hapten diphenylcyclopropenone (DPC). These receptors all come from a woman aged 40-49 years with alopecia areata. Some clones in this sample may be carry-over from other donors' samples.

This clonotype occurred many times. This chain connects TRBV18 to TRBJ1-5, with D possibly TRBD1 on 6 matching bases. The CDR3 loop spans 13 amino acids. Per germline, CDR1 KGHSH and CDR2 LQKENI. With 2 bases removed from V and 7 bases from J, the gap between germline ends came to 9 bases. The DNA for the CDR3 is TGTGCCAGCTCACCATTTGGGGGCCAGCCCCAGCATTTT. The encoded protein is CASSPFGGQPQHF.

The V and J genes are TRBV7-2 and TRBJ2-7; D call uncertain. V shed 5 bases and J shed 2 bases, with 16 bases lying between them. Germline V gene lookup returns CDR1 SGHTA and CDR2 FQGNSA. This CDR3 comprises 15 residues. This CDR3 is CASSPAPLRPYEQYF. CDR3 nucleotide sequence: TGTGCCAGCAGCCCCGCCCCGCTGCGCCCCTACGAGCAGTACTTC.

This clonotype was detected many times. Mismatch with germline at one junction end may stem from a read error. The chain recombines TRBV12-3 or TRBV12-4 with TRBJ2-7; D might be TRBD1 or TRBD2, each matching 5 bases. This CDR3 spans 11 amino acids. The CDR3 loop reads CASSVPGTRNF. DNA of the CDR3: TGTGCCAGCAGTGTTCCCGGGACCAGAAACTTC.

This clonotype was seen repeatedly, ten times or more. The chain uses TRBV6-2 or TRBV6-3 and TRBJ1-1; weak D call: TRBD1 (5 bases). Trimming took off 6 bases at V and 0 bases at J, with 11 bases between the two ends. CDR1 is MNHEY, CDR2 SVGEGT, per germline. The CDR3 sequence is 14 residues long. DNA of the CDR3: TGTGCCAGCAGGTACAGGAACATGAACACTGAAGCTTTCTTT. This sequence encodes CASRYRNMNTEAFF.

This chain links TRBV14 with TRBJ2-7; possibly TRBD2 for D (6 bases). The CDR3 runs to 15 residues. Trimming removed 1 base from V and 2 bases from J, with 12 bases in between. CDR1 is SGHDN and CDR2 is FVKESK in the germline V gene. The CDR3 DNA reads TGTGCCAGCAGCCAAGGGGCAGGGACTGCCTACGAGCAGTACTTC. This codes for CASSQGAGTAYEQYF.

The chain combines TRBV4-3 with TRBJ2-1; 16 nucleotides agree with TRBD2. Germline lookup yields CDR1 LGHNA and CDR2 YSLEER. V dropped 3 bases and J dropped 6; count of bases not matched to a gene: 2. The CDR3 extends over 16 amino acids. Here the CDR3 DNA reads TGCGCCAGCAGCCAGGGGACTAGCGGGAGGGCCAATGAGCAGTTCTTC. Its translation: CASSQGTSGRANEQFF.

In this sample, this clonotype turned up many times. The genes are TRBV28 and TRBJ2-2, with 7 bases fitting TRBD2. CDR3 length: 14 residues. With 5 bases clipped from V and 5 bases from J, the junction kept 5 bases outside the gene matches. Germline values: CDR1 MDHEN, CDR2 SYDVKM. This CDR3 is CASSPVGRTGELFF. The CDR3 DNA reads as TGTGCCAGCAGTCCAGTCGGGAGGACCGGGGAGCTGTTTTTT.

As for this clonotype: This may come from a read error, since a much larger clone is one base off. The chain carries TRBV5-8 and TRBJ2-2; D could derive from TRBD1 or TRBD2 (5 bases each). Germline CDR1 reads SGHTS; CDR2 reads YDEGEE. There are 16 residues in the CDR3. Trimming took 1 base from V and 10 from J, leaving 20 bases between them. CDR3 bases: TGTGCCAGCAGCTTGACGGACACCAGTCGGGGCGAGGAGCTGTTTTTT. It codes for CASSLTDTSRGEELFF.